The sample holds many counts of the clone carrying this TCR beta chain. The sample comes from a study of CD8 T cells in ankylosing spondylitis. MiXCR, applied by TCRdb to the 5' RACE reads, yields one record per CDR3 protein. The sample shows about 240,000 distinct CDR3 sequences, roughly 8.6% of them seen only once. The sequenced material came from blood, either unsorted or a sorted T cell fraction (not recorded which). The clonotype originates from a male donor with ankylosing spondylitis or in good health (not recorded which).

CDR3 sequence reads: CASRISGPNEQFF. As DNA, the CDR3 is TGTGCCAGCAGAATTAGCGGGCCCAATGAGCAGTTCTTC. The rearrangement links TRBV12-3 or TRBV12-4 to TRBJ2-1, with 7 positions matching TRBD2. Trimming cost V 6 bases and J 6 bases; bases outside gene matches: 5. The CDR3 runs to 13 residues.